This T cell receptor (beta chain) was captured by sequencing in a study of cytomegalovirus exposure and HLA in healthy donors. In the study overall: For the approximately 430 genotyped donors, more than 65% fell within the Caucasian-associated ancestry cluster.

In the case of this clone: Its antigen is still unknown.

V lost 3 bases to trimming and J lost 0 bases; unmatched junction nucleotides: 9. Germline values: CDR1 MNHEY, CDR2 SMNVEV (reference sequence). CDR3 length: 17 amino acids. It was with 60 Vbeta and 13 Jbeta primers that the PCR ran. Clones were read by immunoSEQ multiplex PCR, and TCRdb kept only the in-frame ones, dropping some. The sample has about 140,000 clones; roughly 81% are singletons. General observations from the study: A later analysis linked a missense variant in DCLRE1C to the trimming of TCR beta V and J genes. Later analysis suggested most CMV-associated TCR beta chains were HLA-restricted.

The chain uses TRBV27 and TRBJ1-1; TRBD1 matches at 8 bases. The clonotype comes from a female donor in good health and CMV-seronegative. What was sequenced was PBMCs. The CDR3 protein is CASSLGGPGGLNTEAFF. The CDR3 nucleotides read TGTGCCAGCAGTTTGGGGGGACCAGGGGGCCTGAACACTGAAGCTTTCTTT.